The 25 T cell receptor beta chains reported below all come from one sample, sequenced in a study of blood T cell repertoires in COVID-19. The protocol was immunoSEQ multiplex PCR, while the TCRdb copy is restricted to in-frame clones and leaves out a portion. The sample includes more than 75,000 clones, 80% of them seen just once. The sample taken for sequencing was peripheral blood. These receptor sequences come from a woman aged 80 or older with active or convalescent COVID-19.

Comment on this clone: This same CDR3 is encoded by further DNA sequences in the sample. This chain connects TRBV12-3 or TRBV12-4 to TRBJ1-2, with 9 bases matching TRBD1. The CDR3 covers 11 residues. V lost 7 bases, J lost 11 bases, and 5 bases stayed unmatched. The CDR3 loop reads CASNRGPGYTF. Written as DNA, the CDR3 is TGTGCCAGCAACAGGGGGCCTGGTTACACCTTC.

The chain couples TRBV24-1 to TRBJ2-1; 7 bases agree with TRBD1. V dropped 2 bases and J dropped 4; count of bases not matched to a gene: 4. CDR1 KGHDR and CDR2 SFDVKD come from the germline V gene. CDR3 length: 15 amino acids. DNA for the CDR3: TGTGCCACCAGTGATTCCGGGACAGTATACAATGAGCAGTTCTTC. It codes for CATSDSGTVYNEQFF.

The genes are TRBV28 and TRBJ1-2, with 7 bases that match TRBD1. Germline V gene data show CDR1 as MDHEN and CDR2 as SYDVKM. J gave up 5 bases and V 7 bases, and 10 bases lay outside the gene matches. CDR3 size: 14 residues. The CDR3 loop is CASTAGQVAYGYTF. As DNA, the CDR3 is TGTGCCAGCACCGCCGGACAGGTTGCATATGGCTACACCTTC.

The V and J genes are TRBV12-3 or TRBV12-4 and TRBJ2-4; D possibly corresponds to TRBD1 (5 bases). V shed 4 bases and J shed 8 bases, with 9 bases lying between them. This CDR3 has 12 amino acids. This CDR3 is CASSSGLDIQYF. The DNA of the CDR3 is TGTGCCAGCAGTTCAGGGTTAGACATTCAGTACTTC.

The gene calls are TRBV2 and TRBJ1-1; 12 positions agree with TRBD1. The CDR3 consists of 14 residues. V lost 6 bases to trimming and J lost 11 bases; unmatched junction nucleotides: 10. Germline loops: CDR1 SNHLY, CDR2 FYNNEI. The CDR3 DNA is TGTGCCAGCAGACAGGGGCGGGACAGGGGGCTTGCTTTCTTT. It specifies CASRQGRDRGLAFF.

The J gene is TRBJ1-2, the V gene TRBV11-1; D unresolved. The CDR3 extends over 12 amino acids. In germline, CDR1 is SGHAT, CDR2 FQDESV (reference sequence). Between the trimmed V and J ends, which lost 3 bases and 13 bases, there was a span of 15 bases. The CDR3 loop is CASSFLNAISTF. CDR3 coding DNA: TGTGCCAGCAGCTTTCTTAACGCTATCTCCACCTTC.

The rearrangement links TRBV19 to TRBJ1-2, with TRBD1 matching over 7 bases. Trimming removed 5 bases from V and 2 bases from J; junction bases left unmatched: 8. The germline V gene has CDR1 LNHDA and CDR2 SQIVND (reference sequence). CDR3 size: 15 residues. CDR3 sequence reads: CASSESGQINYGYTF. The CDR3 bases are TGTGCCAGTAGTGAATCGGGACAGATCAACTATGGCTACACCTTC.

The chain joins TRBV7-9 to TRBJ2-4; D is unclear. This CDR3 has 14 amino acids. The V gene lost 7 bases and the J gene lost 0 bases, with 10 bases spanning the gap. CDR1 SEHNR and CDR2 FQNEAQ come from the germline V gene (reference sequence). The CDR3 nucleotides are TGTGCCAGCACCAGTCCCCTAGCCAAAAACATTCAGTACTTC. Protein sequence: CASTSPLAKNIQYF.

DNA of the CDR3: TGTGCCAGCAGCTTGGTGCCTCCAACCGGGACAGGGTTTGACTATGGCTACACCTTC. As protein: CASSLVPPTGTGFDYGYTF. The chain recombines TRBV5-5 with TRBJ1-2; 9 nucleotides align to TRBD1. The CDR3 covers 19 residues. V gave up 0 bases and J gave up 3 bases; unmatched junction bases: 15. The germline V gene has CDR1 SGHKS and CDR2 YYEKEE (reference sequence).

A single count supports this clone. This chain joins TRBV6-2 or TRBV6-3 and TRBJ1-1, with D uncertain. Germline assignment: CDR1 MNHEY and CDR2 SVGEGT. CDR3 length: 13 amino acids. The ends were cut back, 6 bases at V and 1 base at J, with 9 bases in the middle. The CDR3 bases are TGTGCCAGCAGCCCTACTTGGAACACTGAAGCTTTCTTT. Translated: CASSPTWNTEAFF.

The CDR3 DNA sequence: TGTGCCAGCAGCTTCGGCGCAGGGCAGGGGACTGGAAACACCATATATTTT. As protein: CASSFGAGQGTGNTIYF. The rearrangement links TRBV7-3 to TRBJ1-3; D is possibly TRBD1 (6 bases). In germline, CDR1 is SGHTA, CDR2 FQGTGA. This CDR3 comprises 17 residues. With 3 bases removed from V and 2 bases from J, the gap between germline ends came to 17 bases.

The chain couples TRBV7-8 to TRBJ1-1; tentative D call: TRBD1 (6 bases). V lost 4 bases, J lost 3 bases, and 12 bases lay in between. Germline CDR1 SGHVS, CDR2 FQNEAQ. This CDR3 is built from 14 residues. The CDR3 DNA is TGTGCCAGCAGCTCAGACAGGAGCCACACTGAAGCTTTCTTT. Protein: CASSSDRSHTEAFF.

This chain uses TRBV5-6 with TRBJ2-5; 8 bases map to TRBD1. This CDR3 contains 18 residues. Trimming removed 0 bases from V and 2 bases from J; junction bases left unmatched: 12. CDR1 and CDR2 from the germline V gene are SGHDT and YYEEEE. This CDR3 is CASSLAGQGAALQETQYF. Written as DNA, the CDR3 is TGTGCCAGCAGCTTGGCGGGGCAGGGGGCCGCTTTACAAGAGACCCAGTACTTC. Using reference TRBV5-6 and TRBJ2-5 for the parts outside the CDR3, the full variable domain is DAGVTQSPTHLIKTRGQQVTLRCSPKSGHDTVSWYQQALGQGPQFIFQYYEEEERQRGNFPDRFSGHQFPNYSSELNVNALLLGDSALYLCASSLAGQGAALQETQYFGPGTRLLVL.

The gene calls are TRBV12-5 and TRBJ1-5, with TRBD1 matching over 8 bases. V lost 2 bases, J lost 2 bases, and 8 bases stayed unmatched. CDR3 length: 17 amino acids. Germline V lookup: CDR1 LGHNT, CDR2 FRNRAP. The CDR3 sequence: CASGLSQGARGNQPQHF. The CDR3 region has the DNA TGTGCTAGTGGTTTGAGTCAGGGGGCGCGTGGCAATCAGCCCCAGCATTTT.

The chain recombines TRBV19 with TRBJ2-2; 9 positions match TRBD1. The trim removed 9 bases at V and 5 bases at J, leaving 4 bases unmatched. The CDR3 has 13 amino acids. Germline assignment: CDR1 LNHDA and CDR2 SQIVND (reference sequence). CDR3 sequence reads: CASTGGWTGELFF. CDR3 coding DNA: TGTGCCAGCACAGGGGGCTGGACCGGGGAGCTGTTTTTT.

V is TRBV19 and J is TRBJ2-7; the D gene is possibly TRBD1 (6 bases). The CDR3 spans 13 residues. The V end was cut by 3 bases, the J end by 5 bases, with 11 bases between. The germline V gene has CDR1 LNHDA and CDR2 SQIVND (reference sequence). The CDR3 bases are TGTGCCAGTAGTATTGTCAGGGGACACGAGCAGTACTTC. Its protein product is CASSIVRGHEQYF.

This clone was detected a few times. Other nucleotide sequences in the sample specify the same CDR3. This chain connects TRBV19 to TRBJ1-2; no firm D call. Trimming took 6 bases from V and 2 from J, leaving 13 bases between them. This CDR3 spans 14 amino acids. Germline V gene sequence: CDR1 LNHDA, CDR2 SQIVND (reference sequence). DNA for the CDR3: TGTGCCAGTAGCAGGACGGGATCCAACTATGGCTACACCTTC. Encoded protein: CASSRTGSNYGYTF.

This clone occurred once. The chain uses TRBV11-2 and TRBJ1-5; D unresolved. The germline gives CDR1 SGHAT, CDR2 FQNNGV. V lost 5 bases to trimming and J lost 0 bases, with 14 bases between them. The CDR3 extends over 16 amino acids. The CDR3: CASSPTGYYSNQPQHF. Here the CDR3 DNA reads TGTGCCAGCAGCCCCACGGGGTATTATAGCAATCAGCCCCAGCATTTT.

The chain carries TRBV15 and TRBJ2-1; 8 nucleotides match TRBD1. The CDR3 runs to 14 residues. V lost 3 bases to trimming and J lost 8 bases; unmatched junction nucleotides: 6. Germline CDR1 is LNHNV and CDR2 is YYDKDF (reference sequence). The CDR3 loop reads CATSSFQGAYEQFF. CDR3 bases: TGTGCCACCAGCAGTTTTCAGGGGGCATATGAGCAGTTCTTC.

The rearrangement joins TRBV9 to TRBJ1-2, with a weak D call TRBD1 (6 bases). V lost 4 bases and J lost 2, with 12 bases in between. Germline CDR1 and CDR2: SGDLS and YYNGEE. This CDR3 region has 14 residues. The CDR3 spells CASSTRQENYGYTF. The DNA of the CDR3 is TGTGCCAGCAGCACAAGACAGGAAAACTATGGCTACACCTTC.

V gene TRBV5-6 combines with J gene TRBJ1-5; no reliable D call. Germline V gives CDR1 SGHDT, CDR2 YYEEEE. The CDR3 contains 14 residues. The V and J ends lost 4 bases and 2 bases respectively, with 10 bases between them. The CDR3 reads CASSGGGGNQPQHF. CDR3 DNA: TGTGCCAGCAGCGGAGGCGGGGGCAATCAGCCCCAGCATTTT.

This chain links TRBV30 with TRBJ1-2; TRBD1 aligns across 9 bases. Germline loops: CDR1 GTSNPN, CDR2 SVGIG (reference sequence). The CDR3 length is 15 residues. With V trimmed by 1 base and J by 5 bases, 8 bases remained unmatched. The CDR3 loop reads CAWSERMGQGYGYTF. In DNA form, the CDR3 reads TGTGCCTGGAGTGAGCGAATGGGACAGGGTTATGGCTACACCTTC.

The V call is TRBV4-1, the J call TRBJ2-3, with 10 bases identical to TRBD2. The CDR3 totals 13 residues. Germline V gene lookup returns CDR1 MGHRA and CDR2 YSYEKL. The V gene end was trimmed by 0 bases and the J gene end by 11 bases; junction bases not matched to a gene: 2. The CDR3, as DNA: TGCGCCAGCAGCCAAGATCCTAGCGGGGGGCAGTATTTT. Translation gives CASSQDPSGGQYF.

The rearrangement joins TRBV30 to TRBJ1-3; D might be TRBD1 (6 bases). The germline V gene has CDR1 GTSNPN and CDR2 SVGIG (reference sequence). The CDR3 has 15 amino acids. Trimming left V 2 bases short and J 4 bases short, with 15 bases between. This CDR3 reads CAWSPHGQWGNTIYF. In DNA form, the CDR3 reads TGTGCCTGGAGTCCCCACGGACAGTGGGGAAACACCATATATTTT. Combining the CDR3 with reference TRBV30 and TRBJ1-3 gives the whole variable domain SQTIHQWPATLVQPVGSPLSLECTVEGTSNPNLYWYRQAAGRGLQLLFYSVGIGQISSEVPQNLSASRPQDRQFILSSKKLLLSDSGFYLCAWSPHGQWGNTIYFGEGSWLTVV.

The chain uses TRBV10-1 and TRBJ2-7; D perhaps matches TRBD1 (6 bases). The CDR3 extends over 13 amino acids. Germline CDR1 reads WNHNN; CDR2 reads SYGVQD (reference sequence). Trimming removed 11 bases from V and 4 bases from J, with 18 bases in between. The CDR3 DNA sequence: TGCGCCGAGCCCCAGGGGAGTGGGTACGAGCAGTACTTC. Protein sequence: CAEPQGSGYEQYF.